This T cell receptor beta chain came from a study of T cells in Graves' hyperthyroidism and ophthalmopathy. This clonotype was recorded at least ten times. Amplified regions were TCR beta CDR3 sequences from RNA transcripts. The HTBI primer set drove a first-round RT-PCR of the TCR CDR3. A single record per CDR3 protein comes from TCRdb applying MiXCR to the multiplex PCR reads. The table lists nearly 750,000 distinct CDR3 sequences, about 35% of them singletons, with less than 40% in the top ten. The clonotype was recovered from a woman aged 40 to 50 with Graves' hyperthyroidism. Sequencing was carried out using blood.

CDR3 sequence (DNA): TGTGCCAGCAGCTTAGGTACCCATCAGGGGTTGGAGACCCAGTACTTC. As protein: CASSLGTHQGLETQYF. The chain links TRBV7-2 to TRBJ2-5; D perhaps matches TRBD1 (6 bases). Germline V gene lookup returns CDR1 SGHTA and CDR2 FQGNSA. V lost 1 base, J lost 5 bases, and 17 bases lay in between. The CDR3 consists of 16 residues.